Shown below are 8 T cell receptor beta chains from a single sample sequenced in a study of blood T cell repertoires in COVID-19. Profiling relied on immunoSEQ multiplex PCR, and the TCRdb table lists in-frame clones only, not all of them. This table holds 50,000 or so clones, roughly 82% found once. Sequencing was done on a sample of peripheral blood. The receptor source for this set is a middle-aged man with acute or convalescent COVID-19.

This chain joins TRBV7-2 and TRBJ1-3; unclear D gene. CDR1 is SGHTA and CDR2 is FQGNSA in the germline V gene. V was clipped by 5 bases and J by 2 bases, with 16 bases between them. The CDR3 contains 16 residues. CDR3 sequence: CASSPSGWVPGNTIYF. The DNA of the CDR3 is TGTGCCAGCAGCCCATCCGGGTGGGTTCCTGGAAACACCATATATTTT. The full variable domain, in which reference TRBV7-2 and TRBJ1-3 provide the parts outside the CDR3, is GAGVSQSPSNKVTEKGKDVELRCDPISGHTALYWYRQSLGQGLEFLIYFQGNSAPDKSGLPSDRFSAERTGGSVSTLTIQRTQQEDSAVYLCASSPSGWVPGNTIYFGEGSWLTVV.

A few counts support this clone. The CDR3, as DNA: TGTGCCAGCAGCTTAAATCCGGGACAGGGGACAGATGAGCAGTTCTTC. Encoded protein: CASSLNPGQGTDEQFF. The rearrangement uses TRBV7-3 and TRBJ2-1; 10 nucleotides align to TRBD1. The CDR3 is 16 residues long. Germline V CDR1 and CDR2: SGHTA, FQGTGA. V was clipped by 1 base and J by 8 bases; unmatched bases: 8.

The table lists this clone with a count of one. The J gene is TRBJ2-5, the V gene TRBV25-1; D gene unclear. The V and J ends lost 5 bases and 5 bases respectively, with 15 bases between them. Germline lookup yields CDR1 MGHDK and CDR2 SYGVNS. This CDR3 comprises 14 residues. The DNA of the CDR3 is TGTGCCAGCAGTCCGGCAGGCACACGGGAGACCCAGTACTTC. Translated: CASSPAGTRETQYF.

This clone was counted a single time. DNA for the CDR3: TGCAGTGCTAGTCGCTGGGACAGGGGTATCGGCGAGCAGTACTTC. The encoded protein is CSASRWDRGIGEQYF. The chain combines TRBV20-1 with TRBJ2-7, with 10 bases fitting TRBD1. J gave up 6 bases and V 3 bases, and 11 bases lay outside the gene matches. This CDR3 has 15 residues. Germline CDR1 DFQATT, CDR2 SNEGSKA (reference sequence).

The rearrangement joins TRBV6-5 to TRBJ2-2; the D gene is possibly TRBD2 (6 bases). V was clipped by 7 bases and J by 1 base, with 10 bases between them. CDR1 is MNHEY and CDR2 is SVGAGI in the germline V gene. This CDR3 spans 14 amino acids. Here the CDR3 DNA reads TGTGCCAGCATGGGGGGAAGGAACACCGGGGAGCTGTTTTTT. Encoded protein: CASMGGRNTGELFF.

V is TRBV4-2 and J is TRBJ2-5, with 10 nucleotides matching TRBD2. CDR1 and CDR2 from the germline V gene are LGHNA and YNFKEQ. The CDR3 is 17 residues long. The V segment lost 0 bases and the J segment 7 bases; nucleotides outside the gene matches: 11. The CDR3 nucleotides read TGTGCCAGCAGCCAAGATGGGGCTAGCGGGGGTGTCGGGACCCAGTACTTC. Translating gives CASSQDGASGGVGTQYF.

This clone was recorded a few times. The chain combines TRBV2 with TRBJ2-2; no firm D call. V was clipped by 9 bases and J by 1 base, with 12 bases between them. CDR3 size: 14 residues. Germline-derived CDR1 and CDR2 are SNHLY and FYNNEI. CDR3 protein: CASSRSQNTGELFF. CDR3 in DNA: TGTGCCAGTTCCCGGAGCCAGAACACCGGGGAGCTGTTTTTT. Combining the CDR3 with reference TRBV2 and TRBJ2-2 gives the whole variable domain EPEVTQTPSHQVTQMGQEVILRCVPISNHLYFYWYRQILGQKVEFLVSFYNNEISEKSEIFDDQFSVERPDGSNFTLKIRSTKLEDSAMYFCASSRSQNTGELFFGEGSRLTVL.

This chain links TRBV5-4 with TRBJ1-1; 7 nucleotides agree with TRBD1. The V segment lost 0 bases and the J segment 2 bases; nucleotides outside the gene matches: 4. The CDR3 contains 15 residues. Germline CDR1 is SGHNT and CDR2 is YYREEE (reference sequence). CDR3 amino acids: CASSLGRTGNTEAFF. In nucleotides, the CDR3 is TGTGCCAGCAGCTTGGGGCGGACAGGCAACACTGAAGCTTTCTTT.